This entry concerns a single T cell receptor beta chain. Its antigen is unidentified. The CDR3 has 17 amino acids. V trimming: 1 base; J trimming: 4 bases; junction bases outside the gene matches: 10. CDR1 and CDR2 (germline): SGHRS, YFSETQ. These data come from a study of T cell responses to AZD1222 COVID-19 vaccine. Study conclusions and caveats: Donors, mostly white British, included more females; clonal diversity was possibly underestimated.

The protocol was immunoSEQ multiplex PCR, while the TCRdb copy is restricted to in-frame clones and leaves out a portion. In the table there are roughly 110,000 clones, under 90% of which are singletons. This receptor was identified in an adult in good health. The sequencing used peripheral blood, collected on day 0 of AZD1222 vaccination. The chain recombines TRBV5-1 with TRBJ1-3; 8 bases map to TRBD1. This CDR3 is CASSLYQSGGAGNTIYF. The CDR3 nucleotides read TGCGCCAGCAGCTTGTATCAGTCAGGGGGCGCCGGAAACACCATATATTTT.